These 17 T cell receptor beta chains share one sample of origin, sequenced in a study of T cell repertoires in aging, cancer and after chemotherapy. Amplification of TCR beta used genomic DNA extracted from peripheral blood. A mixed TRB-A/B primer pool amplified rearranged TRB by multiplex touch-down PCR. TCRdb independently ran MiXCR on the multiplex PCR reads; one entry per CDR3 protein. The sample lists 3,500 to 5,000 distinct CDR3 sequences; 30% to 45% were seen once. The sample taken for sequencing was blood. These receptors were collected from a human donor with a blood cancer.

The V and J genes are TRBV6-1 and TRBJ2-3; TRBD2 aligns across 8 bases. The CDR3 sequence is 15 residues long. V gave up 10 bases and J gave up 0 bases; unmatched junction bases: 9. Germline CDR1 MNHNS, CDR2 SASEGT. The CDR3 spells CAIGLAGTSTDTQYF. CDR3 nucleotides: TGTGCCATCGGATTAGCGGGGACCAGCACAGATACGCAGTATTTT.

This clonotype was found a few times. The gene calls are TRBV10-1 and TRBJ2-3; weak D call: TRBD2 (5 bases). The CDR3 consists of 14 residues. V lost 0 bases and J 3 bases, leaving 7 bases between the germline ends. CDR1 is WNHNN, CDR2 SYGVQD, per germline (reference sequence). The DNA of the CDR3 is TGCGCCAGCAGTGAGTCAAGGACTACAGATACGCAGTATTTT. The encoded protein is CASSESRTTDTQYF.

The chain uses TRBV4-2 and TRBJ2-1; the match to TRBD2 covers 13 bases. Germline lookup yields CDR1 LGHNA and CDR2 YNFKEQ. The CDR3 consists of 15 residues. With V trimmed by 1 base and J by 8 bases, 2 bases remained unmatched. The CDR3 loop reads CASSQGTSGSDEQFF. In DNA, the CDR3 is TGTGCCAGCAGCCAAGGGACTAGCGGGAGCGATGAGCAGTTCTTC.

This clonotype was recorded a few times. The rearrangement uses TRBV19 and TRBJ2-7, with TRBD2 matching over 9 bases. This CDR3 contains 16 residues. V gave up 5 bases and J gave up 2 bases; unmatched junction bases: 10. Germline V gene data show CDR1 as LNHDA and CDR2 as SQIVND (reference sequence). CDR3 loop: CASSRASGMGAYEQYF. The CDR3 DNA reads TGTGCCAGTAGTCGGGCTAGCGGGATGGGGGCCTACGAGCAGTACTTC.

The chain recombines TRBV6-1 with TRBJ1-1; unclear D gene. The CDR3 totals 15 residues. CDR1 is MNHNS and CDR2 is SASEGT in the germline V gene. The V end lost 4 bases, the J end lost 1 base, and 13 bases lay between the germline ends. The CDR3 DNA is TGTGCCAGCAGTGGGCTTAGGAGGGAGAACACTGAAGCTTTCTTT. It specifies CASSGLRRENTEAFF.

CDR3 nucleotides: TGTGCCATCAGTGACTCTACCGCCTTTAGCGGGGGCTCCTACAATGAGCAGTTCTTC. The encoded protein is CAISDSTAFSGGSYNEQFF. The chain carries TRBV10-3 and TRBJ2-1; 9 bases match TRBD2. The germline V gene encodes CDR1 ENHRY and CDR2 SYGVKD. The CDR3 runs 19 residues. V lost 3 bases, J lost 0 bases, and 12 bases stayed unmatched.

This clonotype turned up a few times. The CDR3 nucleotides read TGTGCCAGCAGCCGTCTCACGGAACCAGATACGCAGTATTTT. This codes for CASSRLTEPDTQYF. V gene TRBV6-1 combines with J gene TRBJ2-3; the D is unclear. Deletions cut 6 bases from V and 4 bases from J, with 14 bases between. CDR1 and CDR2 from the germline V gene are MNHNS and SASEGT. CDR3 length equals 14 residues.

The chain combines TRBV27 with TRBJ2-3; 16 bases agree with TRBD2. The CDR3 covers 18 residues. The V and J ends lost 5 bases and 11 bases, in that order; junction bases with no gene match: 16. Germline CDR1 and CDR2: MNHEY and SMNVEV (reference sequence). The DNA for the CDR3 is TGTGCCAGCAGTCAGGGACTAGCGGGAGGGCGAACATCCTGGAGGCAGTATTTT. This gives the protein CASSQGLAGGRTSWRQYF.

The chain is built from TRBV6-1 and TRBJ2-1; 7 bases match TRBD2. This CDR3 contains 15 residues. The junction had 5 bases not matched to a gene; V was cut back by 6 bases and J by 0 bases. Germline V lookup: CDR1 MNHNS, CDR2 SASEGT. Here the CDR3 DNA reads TGTGCCAGCAGGGCCCAGCGGGACTCCTACAATGAGCAGTTCTTC. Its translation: CASRAQRDSYNEQFF.

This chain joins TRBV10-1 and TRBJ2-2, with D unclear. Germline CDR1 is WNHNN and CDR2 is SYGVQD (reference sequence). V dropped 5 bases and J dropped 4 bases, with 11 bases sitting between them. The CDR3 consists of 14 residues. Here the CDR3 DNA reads TGCGCCAGCAGTCCGGGTCTCTTCACCGGGGAGCTGTTTTTT. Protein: CASSPGLFTGELFF.

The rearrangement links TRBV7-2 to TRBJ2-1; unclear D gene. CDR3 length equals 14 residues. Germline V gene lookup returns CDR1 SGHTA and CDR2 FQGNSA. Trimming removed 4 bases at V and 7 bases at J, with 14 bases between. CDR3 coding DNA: TGTGCCAGCAGCTCTACCCCACAGCCGAATGAGCAGTTCTTC. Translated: CASSSTPQPNEQFF.

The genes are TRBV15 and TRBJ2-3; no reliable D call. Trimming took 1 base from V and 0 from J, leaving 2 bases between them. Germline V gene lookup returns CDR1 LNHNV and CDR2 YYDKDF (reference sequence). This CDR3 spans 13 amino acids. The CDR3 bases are TGTGCCACCAGCAGAGCTAGCACAGATACGCAGTATTTT. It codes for CATSRASTDTQYF.

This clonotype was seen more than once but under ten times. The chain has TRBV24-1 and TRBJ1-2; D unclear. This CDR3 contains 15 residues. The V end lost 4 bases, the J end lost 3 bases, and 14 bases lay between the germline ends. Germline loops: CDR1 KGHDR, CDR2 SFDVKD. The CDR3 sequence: CATSERATPDYGYTF. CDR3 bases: TGTGCCACCAGTGAGCGAGCCACGCCTGACTATGGCTACACCTTC.

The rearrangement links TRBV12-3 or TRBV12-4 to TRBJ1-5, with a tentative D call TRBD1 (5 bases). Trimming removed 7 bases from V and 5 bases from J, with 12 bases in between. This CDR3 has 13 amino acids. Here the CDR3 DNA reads TGTGCCAGCACCACGGACATTTATCAGCCCCAGCATTTT. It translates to CASTTDIYQPQHF.

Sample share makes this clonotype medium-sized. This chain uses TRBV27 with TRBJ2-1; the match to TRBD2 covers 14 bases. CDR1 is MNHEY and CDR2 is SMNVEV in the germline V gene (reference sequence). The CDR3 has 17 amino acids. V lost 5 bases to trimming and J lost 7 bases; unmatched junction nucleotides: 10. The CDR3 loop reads CASSPHRTSGRINEQFF. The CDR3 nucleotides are TGTGCCAGCAGTCCCCATCGGACTAGCGGGAGGATAAATGAGCAGTTCTTC.

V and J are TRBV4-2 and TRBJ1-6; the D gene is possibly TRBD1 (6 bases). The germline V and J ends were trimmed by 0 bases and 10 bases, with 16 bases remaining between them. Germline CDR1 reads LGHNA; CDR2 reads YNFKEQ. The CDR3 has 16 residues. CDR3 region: CASSQDVAGASSPLHF. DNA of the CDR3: TGTGCCAGCAGCCAAGATGTAGCAGGGGCGAGCTCACCCCTCCACTTT.

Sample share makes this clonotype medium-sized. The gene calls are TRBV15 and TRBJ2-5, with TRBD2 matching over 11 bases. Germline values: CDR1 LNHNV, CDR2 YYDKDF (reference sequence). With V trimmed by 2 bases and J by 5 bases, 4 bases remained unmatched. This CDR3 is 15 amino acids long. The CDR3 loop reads CATSRRTSGQETQYF. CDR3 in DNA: TGTGCCACCAGCAGACGGACTAGCGGGCAGGAGACCCAGTACTTC.